The 21 T cell receptor beta chains below come from one sample, sequenced in a study of shared clonotypes between healthy human individuals. The repertoire was sequenced with immunoSEQ multiplex PCR; TCRdb's copy has only in-frame clones and lacks some. Found here are 600,000 to 700,000 clones, more than 70% of them singletons; the top ten hold 1.5% to 2%. Material: memory CD4+ T cells sorted from blood. Subset indicated: CD45RA-negative fraction. These receptors came from a woman in her twenties or thirties in good health.

This clone was counted a single time. This chain joins TRBV6-1 and TRBJ1-3; D is ambiguous. The germline V gene encodes CDR1 MNHNS and CDR2 SASEGT. V lost 6 bases to trimming and J lost 6 bases, with 15 bases between them. This CDR3 region has 14 residues. In DNA, the CDR3 is TGTGCCAGCAGCGTTCAATTGCTAGCAAACACCATATATTTT. Its protein is CASSVQLLANTIYF.

This clone has more than one count but fewer than ten. The chain links TRBV11-1 to TRBJ2-3; D possibly matches TRBD1 or TRBD2 (5 bases each). The V gene lost 5 bases and the J gene lost 10 bases, with 13 bases spanning the gap. The CDR3 is 12 amino acids. The V gene's germline CDR1 is SGHAT and CDR2 FQDESV (reference sequence). The CDR3 DNA reads as TGTGCCAGCAGCGTTGCCTTGGGGGCGCAGTATTTT. Protein: CASSVALGAQYF.

J is TRBJ2-2 and V is TRBV5-1; D is uncertain. Per the germline V gene, CDR1 is SGHRS and CDR2 is YFSETQ. This CDR3 has 14 amino acids. V was cut by 0 bases and J by 3 bases, with 6 bases left in between. The CDR3 nucleotides are TGCGCCAGCAGCTTGGGAAGCGACACCGGGGAGCTGTTTTTT. The encoded protein is CASSLGSDTGELFF.

To note about this clone: This sample also contains other DNA sequences that code for the same CDR3. The chain uses TRBV19 and TRBJ2-2; 9 bases agree with TRBD1. The CDR3 loop spans 14 amino acids. J was trimmed by 5 bases and V by 6 bases; bases with no gene match: 4. Germline V gene lookup returns CDR1 LNHDA and CDR2 SQIVND (reference sequence). The CDR3: CASRGQGLTGELFF. As DNA, the CDR3 is TGTGCCAGTAGAGGACAGGGGTTGACCGGGGAGCTGTTTTTT. The variable domain in full, completed from reference TRBV19 and TRBJ2-2, reads DGGITQSPKYLFRKEGQNVTLSCEQNLNHDAMYWYRQDPGQGLRLIYYSQIVNDFQKGDIAEGYSVSREKKESFPLTVTSAQKNPTAFYLCASRGQGLTGELFFGEGSRLTVL.

The chain links TRBV6-5 to TRBJ1-5; TRBD1 agrees at 7 bases. Trimming at V came to 5 bases and at J to 6 bases, leaving 7 bases not matched to a gene. Germline V gives CDR1 MNHEY, CDR2 SVGAGI. This CDR3 is 14 amino acids long. As DNA, the CDR3 is TGTGCCAGCAGTACCGACAGGGTGACTCAGCCCCAGCATTTT. Residues: CASSTDRVTQPQHF.

The chain combines TRBV7-2 with TRBJ1-1; 11 positions agree with TRBD1. Germline V lookup: CDR1 SGHTA, CDR2 FQGNSA. Trimming took 3 bases from V and 1 from J; bases not matched to a gene: 7. The CDR3 runs 17 residues. In DNA, the CDR3 is TGTGCCAGCAGCTTGGACAGGGGGCGAGCCAGGAACACTGAAGCTTTCTTT. It yields the protein CASSLDRGRARNTEAFF.

The J gene is TRBJ2-1, the V gene TRBV7-2; 7 bases agree with TRBD2. The CDR3 extends over 14 amino acids. Germline V lookup: CDR1 SGHTA, CDR2 FQGNSA. The trim removed 3 bases at V and 3 bases at J, leaving 2 bases unmatched. CDR3 residues: CASSFAGDYNEQFF. As DNA, the CDR3 is TGTGCCAGCAGCTTTGCGGGAGACTACAATGAGCAGTTCTTC.

This clone has more than one count but fewer than ten. This sequence joins TRBV27 and TRBJ1-2; TRBD1 matches at 7 bases. CDR3 length: 16 residues. The J segment lost 2 bases and the V segment lost 4 bases, leaving 10 bases of the junction unmatched. CDR1 MNHEY and CDR2 SMNVEV come from the germline V gene (reference sequence). This CDR3 reads CASSSGTAPKNYGYTF. CDR3 DNA: TGTGCCAGCAGTTCGGGGACAGCACCTAAAAACTATGGCTACACCTTC.

This chain connects TRBV10-3 to TRBJ1-5; 12 positions agree with TRBD1. The CDR3 is 17 amino acids. Germline V gene data show CDR1 as ENHRY and CDR2 as SYGVKD. The V segment lost 6 bases and the J segment 6 bases; nucleotides outside the gene matches: 12. The CDR3 reads CAISPTRDRGQVQPQHF. The DNA of the CDR3 is TGTGCCATCAGCCCCACCCGGGACAGGGGGCAAGTTCAGCCCCAGCATTTT.

This clone was recorded only once. The chain has TRBV6-5 and TRBJ2-3; 9 nucleotides line up with TRBD1. With V trimmed by 6 bases and J by 5 bases, 6 bases remained unmatched. This CDR3 has 14 residues. Looked up from germline, CDR1 is MNHEY and CDR2 is SVGAGI. CDR3 in amino acids: CASSNRGREDTQYF. CDR3 DNA sequence: TGTGCCAGCAGCAACAGGGGGCGGGAAGATACGCAGTATTTT.

The chain carries TRBV19 and TRBJ2-1; tentative D call: TRBD2 (6 bases). Germline CDR1 is LNHDA and CDR2 is SQIVND (reference sequence). The CDR3 loop spans 13 amino acids. The V end was cut by 5 bases, the J end by 7 bases, with 12 bases between. CDR3 protein: CASSRRERNEQFF. DNA for the CDR3: TGTGCCAGTAGTCGACGGGAGAGAAATGAGCAGTTCTTC.

This chain uses TRBV5-4 with TRBJ1-4; D gene uncertain. Trimming pared 4 bases from V and 2 bases from J, leaving 9 bases between. The V gene's germline CDR1 is SGHNT and CDR2 YYREEE (reference sequence). The CDR3 has 14 amino acids. The CDR3 nucleotides read TGTGCCAGCAGCAAAACCGGCACTAATGAAAAACTGTTTTTT. Translation gives CASSKTGTNEKLFF.

The CDR3 reads CASKETENTEAFF. CDR3 nucleotides: TGTGCCAGCAAAGAGACCGAGAACACTGAAGCTTTCTTT. J is TRBJ1-1 and V is TRBV2; D gene uncertain. The ends were cut back, 7 bases at V and 1 base at J, with 10 bases in the middle. The CDR3 loop spans 13 amino acids. The germline gives CDR1 SNHLY, CDR2 FYNNEI.

The chain employs TRBV28 and TRBJ2-2, with 9 bases matching TRBD1. CDR3 size: 18 residues. With 3 bases clipped from V and 5 bases from J, the junction kept 13 bases outside the gene matches. Germline V gene sequence: CDR1 MDHEN, CDR2 SYDVKM. The CDR3 region has the DNA TGTGCCAGCAGTTTTCGGACAGGGGCCGTATCCTTTACCGGGGAGCTGTTTTTT. Amino acids: CASSFRTGAVSFTGELFF.

The chain couples TRBV2 to TRBJ2-7; the match to TRBD2 covers 11 bases. Germline V lookup: CDR1 SNHLY, CDR2 FYNNEI. The junction had 5 bases not matched to a gene; V was cut back by 2 bases and J by 5 bases. The length of the CDR3 is 15 residues. CDR3 loop: CASSEPTSGSNEQYF. The DNA for the CDR3 is TGTGCCAGCAGTGAACCAACTAGCGGGAGCAACGAGCAGTACTTC.

This sequence joins TRBV18 and TRBJ1-2, with D perhaps TRBD1 (5 bases). Germline V gives CDR1 KGHSH, CDR2 LQKENI. The CDR3 has 14 amino acids. Between the trimmed V and J ends, which lost 3 bases and 7 bases, there was a span of 15 bases. Written as DNA, the CDR3 is TGTGCCAGCTCACCGGACCGGGACTTTTCTGGCTACACCTTC. Translating gives CASSPDRDFSGYTF.

V and J are TRBV7-9 and TRBJ2-7; 8 bases fit TRBD2. The CDR3 is 15 residues long. Germline CDR1 SEHNR, CDR2 FQNEAQ (reference sequence). Trimming removed 5 bases from V and 6 bases from J; junction bases left unmatched: 12. The CDR3 loop is CASSQVRLARSEQYF. Here the CDR3 DNA reads TGTGCCAGCAGCCAAGTGAGACTAGCGCGGTCCGAGCAGTACTTC.

CDR3 residues: CASSLLTEFF. The CDR3 DNA reads TGTGCCAGCAGCTTGTTGACCGAGTTCTTC. V is TRBV5-4 and J is TRBJ2-1; D uncertain. Germline CDR1 and CDR2: SGHNT and YYREEE (reference sequence). The V end lost 1 base, the J end lost 14 bases, and 7 bases lay between the germline ends. CDR3 length: 10 amino acids.

The chain has TRBV5-6 and TRBJ1-5; 7 nucleotides match TRBD1. The CDR3 has 17 amino acids. Germline V gene data show CDR1 as SGHDT and CDR2 as YYEEEE. V gave up 4 bases and J gave up 4 bases; unmatched junction bases: 14. The CDR3 here is CASSKEGQTKKNQPQHF. Written as DNA, the CDR3 is TGTGCCAGCAGCAAGGAGGGACAGACGAAAAAAAATCAGCCCCAGCATTTT.

CDR3: CASSLTADQETQYF. CDR3 DNA sequence: TGTGCCAGCAGCTTGACAGCGGATCAAGAGACCCAGTACTTC. J is TRBJ2-5 and V is TRBV11-3; D is tentatively TRBD1 or TRBD2 (5 bases each). V was clipped by 3 bases and J by 2 bases, with 10 bases between them. Looked up from germline, CDR1 is SGHNT and CDR2 is YENEEA. The CDR3 extends over 14 amino acids.

This clone was detected once. This chain connects TRBV28 to TRBJ2-5, with a tentative D call TRBD1 (5 bases). Germline V CDR1 and CDR2: MDHEN, SYDVKM. Trimming removed 6 bases at V and 5 bases at J, with 19 bases between. This CDR3 region has 15 residues. The CDR3 is CASSRPPGNGETQYF. The CDR3 region has the DNA TGTGCCAGCAGCCGGCCCCCAGGGAATGGGGAGACCCAGTACTTC. The full variable domain, completed using reference TRBV28 and TRBJ2-5, is DVKVTQSSRYLVKRTGEKVFLECVQDMDHENMFWYRQDPGLGLRLIYFSYDVKMKEKGDIPEGYSVSREKKERFSLILESASTNQTSMYLCASSRPPGNGETQYFGPGTRLLVL.